This T cell receptor (beta chain) was captured by sequencing in a study of CD8+ T cells in alopecia areata. This clone was counted at least ten times. Gene names follow the mouse nomenclature. The CDR3 is cut off 4 residues early in the read; its end comes from the germline J gene. The ends lost 3 bases at V and 3 bases at J; junction bases unmatched: 4. Germline assignment: CDR1 MSHET and CDR2 SYDVDS. The CDR3 is 16 amino acids. Extraction and reverse transcription of RNA yielded cDNA as the sequencing template. Assay used: immunoSEQ multiplex PCR; TCRdb lists only in-frame clones, some missing. The profile covers 3,000 or so clones, none occurring a single time.

This TCR came from a C3H/HeJ mouse with alopecia areata. The strain's MHC: H2-k. The chain joins TRBV29 to TRBJ2-2; TRBD1 matches at 10 bases. Sequenced input: lesional skin. Incomplete CDR3 DNA: TGTGCTAGCAGTTTGTGGGACAGGGGCGACACCGGG. Amino acids: CASSLWDRGDTG. The whole CDR3 protein reads CASSLWDRGDTGQLYF. Variable domain in full (rest from reference TRBV29 and TRBJ2-2): DMKVTQMPRYLIKRMGENVLLECGQDMSHETMYWYRQDPGLGLQLIYISYDVDSNSEGDIPKGYRVSRKKREHFSLILDSAKTNQTSVYFCASSLWDRGDTGQLYFGEGSKLTVL.